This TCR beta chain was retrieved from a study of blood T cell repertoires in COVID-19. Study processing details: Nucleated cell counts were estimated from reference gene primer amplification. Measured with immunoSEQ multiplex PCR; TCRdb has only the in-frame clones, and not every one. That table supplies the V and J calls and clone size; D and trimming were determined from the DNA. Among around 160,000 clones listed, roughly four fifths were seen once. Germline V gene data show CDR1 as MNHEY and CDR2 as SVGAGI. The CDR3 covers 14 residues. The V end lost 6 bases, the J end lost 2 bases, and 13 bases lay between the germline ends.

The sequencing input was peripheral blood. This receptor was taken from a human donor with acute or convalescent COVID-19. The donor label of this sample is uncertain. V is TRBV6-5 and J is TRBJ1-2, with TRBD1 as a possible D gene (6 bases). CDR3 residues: CASRKDSSNYGYTF. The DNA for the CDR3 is TGTGCCAGCAGGAAGGACAGTTCCAACTATGGCTACACCTTC.